Listed below are T cell receptor beta chains from one sample, sequenced in a study of OX40 agonist ivuxolimab in advanced cancers. Method: immunoSEQ multiplex PCR; TCRdb's copy keeps in-frame clones and lacks some. The table has roughly 83,000 clones, about 90% seen once. Specimen: CD4+ or CD8+ T cells sorted from blood, collected in a trial of the OX40 agonist ivuxolimab. Every receptor here comes from an adult with an advanced solid tumor such as melanoma, head and neck, liver or kidney cancer. The CDR3 runs from the conserved cysteine through the conserved F or W. A D gene is named only where the DNA matches it firmly. Rows may omit the clone size; those that give it use once, few, many or a size class.

v_gene	d_gene	j_gene	abundance	CDR3aa	CDR3nt
TRBV15	.	TRBJ1-3	once	CATSVTRSGNTIYF	TGTGCCACCAGCGTTACACGCTCTGGAAACACCATATATTTT
TRBV7-8	.	TRBJ2-6	.	CASLTVEYTGANVLTF	TGTGCCAGCCTGACAGTAGAGTACACTGGGGCCAACGTCCTGACTTTC
TRBV30	.	TRBJ1-2	.	CAWRDTEDYGYTF	TGTGCCTGGAGAGACACGGAGGACTATGGCTACACCTTC
TRBV14	.	TRBJ2-3	.	CASSQDSLDTQYF	TGTGCCAGCAGCCAAGACAGTCTGGATACGCAGTATTTT
TRBV6-5	TRBD1	TRBJ1-2	.	CASSYSTQGANGYTF	TGTGCCAGCAGTTATTCCACCCAGGGGGCAAACGGCTACACCTTC
TRBV15	.	TRBJ2-3	.	CATSRDLSASTDTQYF	TGTGCCACCAGCAGAGATTTAAGTGCTAGCACAGATACGCAGTATTTT
TRBV25-1	TRBD1	TRBJ2-1	once	CASRDRDYNEQFF	TGTGCCAGCAGAGACAGGGATTACAATGAGCAGTTCTTC
TRBV15	.	TRBJ2-2	once	CATSRIAGELFF	TGTGCCACCAGCAGAATAGCCGGGGAGCTGTTTTTT
TRBV2	TRBD1	TRBJ1-5	.	CASSGLDRVGQPQHF	TGTGCCAGCAGTGGCCTAGACAGGGTAGGTCAGCCCCAGCATTTT
TRBV2	.	TRBJ2-6	.	CASSPVPSTGANVLTF	TGTGCCAGCAGTCCCGTACCATCTACTGGGGCCAACGTCCTGACTTTC
TRBV7-9	.	TRBJ1-4	.	CASSPSWAENEKLFF	TGTGCCAGCAGCCCCTCGTGGGCCGAGAATGAAAAACTGTTTTTT
TRBV14	.	TRBJ2-3	.	CASSWEDTDTQYF	TGTGCCAGCAGCTGGGAAGACACAGATACGCAGTATTTT
TRBV28	TRBD2	TRBJ2-2	.	CASSHWGEGPGELFF	TGTGCCAGCAGCCATTGGGGGGAGGGCCCCGGGGAGCTGTTTTTT
TRBV10-3	TRBD1	TRBJ1-1	.	CAISDRGGLGTEAFF	TGTGCCATCAGTGATCGAGGGGGCCTGGGCACTGAAGCTTTCTTT
TRBV28	TRBD2	TRBJ2-7	.	CASSFRLAGAYEQYF	TGTGCCAGCAGTTTTAGGCTAGCGGGGGCCTACGAGCAGTACTTC
TRBV11-3	.	TRBJ2-1	.	CASSLRGFREQFF	TGTGCCAGCAGCTTAAGGGGTTTCCGAGAGCAGTTCTTC
TRBV4-3	TRBD2	TRBJ2-3	.	CASSGAGGLDTQYF	TGCGCCAGCAGCGGAGCGGGAGGGCTCGATACGCAGTATTTT
TRBV28	TRBD2	TRBJ2-3	once	CASSFGAVGGDTQYF	TGTGCCAGCAGTTTCGGGGCCGTGGGGGGGGATACGCAGTATTTT
TRBV7-9	.	TRBJ2-1	.	CASSLENKLSSYNEQFF	TGTGCCAGCAGCTTAGAAAATAAGCTTAGCTCCTACAATGAGCAGTTCTTC
TRBV2	.	TRBJ2-7	.	CASSFYEQYF	TGTGCCAGCAGTTTCTACGAGCAGTACTTC
TRBV7-3	.	TRBJ2-1	.	CASSLPNNDEQFF	TGTGCCAGCAGCTTACCCAATAACGATGAGCAGTTCTTC
TRBV7-8	.	TRBJ2-1	.	CASSFGGGGVYNEQFF	TGTGCCAGCAGCTTTGGTGGAGGGGGAGTGTACAATGAGCAGTTCTTC
TRBV2	.	TRBJ1-5	.	CASSANGQANQPQHF	TGTGCCAGCAGTGCTAACGGTCAAGCCAATCAGCCCCAGCATTTT
TRBV6-5	TRBD1	TRBJ2-7	.	CASSYYADRAYEQYF	TGTGCCAGCAGTTACTACGCGGACAGGGCCTACGAGCAGTACTTC
TRBV5-6	.	TRBJ1-5	.	CASSPPARTPNIHQPQHF	TGTGCCAGCAGCCCGCCAGCAAGGACACCGAATATCCATCAGCCCCAGCATTTT